These T cell receptor beta chains were read from a single sample in a study of T cell repertoires in cytomegalovirus infection. TCRdb re-called the reads through MiXCR, storing one row per CDR3 protein. The sample holds 250,000 to 300,000 distinct CDR3 sequences, roughly 10% seen once. The source material was PBMCs. The receptor source for this set is a human donor in good health (CMV status not recorded). Some clones in this sample may be carry-over from other donors' samples. CDR3s include the opening cysteine and the closing phenylalanine or tryptophan. Each record gives: D gene, clone size, V gene, J gene, CDR3 protein, CDR3 DNA. A D gene is named only where the DNA matches it firmly. Clone size is stated in some rows and not others, as once, few, many or a class when expanded.

>TRBD2|many|TRBV20-1|TRBJ2-3
CSARGHPGLASDTQYF
TGCAGTGCTAGAGGACACCCGGGACTAGCATCAGATACGCAGTATTTT
>-|many|TRBV25-1|TRBJ1-1
CASSVGEGYLDTEAFF
TGTGCCAGCAGTGTGGGGGAAGGGTACTTGGACACTGAAGCTTTCTTT
>-|many|TRBV7-2|TRBJ2-1
CASSLNFYEQFF
TGTGCCAGCAGTCTGAACTTCTATGAGCAGTTCTTC
>-|-|TRBV19|TRBJ1-2
CASSIRGASYGYTF
TGTGCCAGTAGTATAAGGGGCGCGTCCTATGGCTACACCTTC
>-|many|TRBV7-8|TRBJ2-2
CASSLRGELFF
TGTGCCAGCAGCTTAAGGGGGGAGCTGTTTTTT
>-|many|TRBV11-2|TRBJ2-7
CASSPPRGTYEQYF
TGTGCCAGCAGCCCCCCAAGGGGAACCTACGAGCAGTACTTC
>-|few|TRBV7-8|TRBJ2-3
CASSHPGTSDTQYF
TGTGCCAGCAGCCACCCGGGGACTTCAGATACGCAGTATTTT
>-|many|TRBV20-1|TRBJ1-5
CSASPGRRGNQPQHF
TGCAGTGCTAGCCCCGGCAGGCGAGGCAATCAGCCCCAGCATTTT
>TRBD1|-|TRBV11-2|TRBJ1-1
CASSFEGARGTEAFF
TGTGCCAGCAGCTTCGAGGGGGCGCGGGGCACTGAAGCTTTCTTT
>-|many|TRBV6-2/TRBV6-3|TRBJ1-2
CASNLDGIYGYTF
TGTGCCAGCAACCTCGACGGAATCTATGGCTACACCTTC
>-|few|TRBV12-3/TRBV12-4|TRBJ1-4
CASSQPGRSNEKLFF
TGTGCCAGCAGCCAACCGGGACGGAGTAATGAAAAACTGTTTTTT
>-|many|TRBV7-8|TRBJ2-1
CASSLMTQPNEQFF
TGTGCCAGCAGCTTAATGACTCAACCCAATGAGCAGTTCTTC
>TRBD1|many|TRBV6-1|TRBJ2-1
CASKTTGAYNEQFF
TGTGCCAGCAAAACGACAGGGGCTTACAATGAGCAGTTCTTC
>-|many|TRBV7-2|TRBJ2-7
CASSLVPQSYEQYF
TGTGCCAGCAGCTTAGTTCCGCAGTCCTACGAGCAGTACTTC
>-|-|TRBV13|TRBJ1-2
CASSFGEWTGYTF
TGTGCCAGCAGCTTCGGGGAGTGGACTGGCTACACCTTC
>-|many|TRBV2|TRBJ2-3
CASSERSRGADTQYF
TGTGCCAGCAGTGAAAGAAGCAGGGGAGCAGATACGCAGTATTTT
>-|many|TRBV7-2|TRBJ2-1
CASSPQTGNEQFF
TGTGCCAGCAGCCCTCAGACAGGAAATGAGCAGTTCTTC
>-|-|TRBV7-6|TRBJ2-1
CASSLAGERGEQFF
TGTGCCAGCAGCTTAGCAGGGGAACGTGGTGAGCAGTTCTTC
>TRBD1|many|TRBV28|TRBJ1-2
CASRRGRQGDYGYTF
TGTGCCAGCAGGAGGGGGCGCCAGGGGGACTATGGCTACACCTTC
>TRBD1|-|TRBV20-1|TRBJ2-7
CSARGPGTGEAQTSYEQYF
TGCAGTGCTAGGGGTCCGGGGACAGGAGAAGCCCAAACCTCCTACGAGCAGTACTTC
>TRBD2|many|TRBV7-8|TRBJ2-1
CASSLEGGGYNEQFF
TGTGCCAGCAGCTTAGAGGGCGGGGGCTACAATGAGCAGTTCTTC
>-|-|TRBV19|TRBJ2-1
CASSSTGPSYNEQFF
TGTGCCAGTAGTTCGACAGGCCCTTCCTACAATGAGCAGTTCTTC
>TRBD2|many|TRBV11-2|TRBJ2-7
CASSSLREGLEQYF
TGTGCCAGCAGCTCCCTGCGGGAGGGCCTAGAGCAGTACTTC
>TRBD1|many|TRBV7-2|TRBJ1-1
CASSLKSQGAGGAFF
TGTGCCAGCAGCTTAAAATCACAGGGGGCCGGTGGGGCTTTCTTT
>TRBD2|many|TRBV7-8|TRBJ2-1
CASSLISAGGPSNEQFF
TGTGCCAGCAGCTTAATCTCTGCGGGAGGGCCGAGCAATGAGCAGTTCTTC
>-|many|TRBV7-2|TRBJ1-2
CASSSTSLEGSYGYTF
TGTGCCAGCAGCTCCACCTCCCTGGAGGGATCCTATGGCTACACCTTC
>-|many|TRBV20-1|TRBJ1-3
CSAVDPVTNTIYF
TGCAGTGCTGTAGACCCAGTGACGAACACCATATATTTT
>TRBD1|many|TRBV12-3/TRBV12-4|TRBJ1-5
CASSYTGLQGVNQPQHF
TGTGCCAGCAGTTACACGGGACTACAGGGGGTTAATCAGCCCCAGCATTTT
>TRBD1|-|TRBV19|TRBJ2-5
CASSIGSGQGTQETQYF
TGTGCCAGTAGTATAGGGTCGGGACAGGGGACTCAAGAGACCCAGTACTTC
>-|few|TRBV19|TRBJ1-5
CASSTSGAASKPQHF
TGTGCCAGTAGTACCTCCGGGGCCGCATCAAAGCCCCAGCATTTT
>-|-|TRBV28|TRBJ1-2
CASSLGGLEGYTF
TGTGCCAGCAGTTTAGGGGGGCTGGAGGGCTACACCTTC
>TRBD2|few|TRBV6-2/TRBV6-3|TRBJ2-1
CASSKMEVLAASYNEQFF
TGTGCCAGCAGCAAAATGGAGGTACTAGCGGCCTCCTACAATGAGCAGTTCTTC
>TRBD2|many|TRBV6-2/TRBV6-3|TRBJ2-1
CASSYGRLAGAPWGFNEQFF
TGTGCCAGCAGTTACGGCCGACTAGCGGGAGCACCTTGGGGTTTCAATGAGCAGTTCTTC
>TRBD1|-|TRBV7-9|TRBJ2-7
CASTDLGTGYSEQYF
TGTGCCAGCACCGACCTCGGGACAGGGTATTCCGAGCAGTACTTC
>-|few|TRBV5-1|TRBJ2-7
CASSSEGRGYEQYF
TGCGCCAGCAGCTCAGAGGGCAGGGGATACGAGCAGTACTTC
>-|many|TRBV5-1|TRBJ2-2
CASSSRTGGLNTGELFF
TGCGCCAGCAGCTCACGAACGGGGGGCTTAAACACCGGGGAGCTGTTTTTT
>TRBD1|many|TRBV4-1|TRBJ1-2
CASSQALTGAEGYTF
TGCGCCAGCAGCCAAGCCCTGACAGGGGCGGAGGGCTACACCTTC
>-|few|TRBV28|TRBJ2-5
CASSLGGSLVTQYF
TGTGCCAGCAGTTTGGGTGGGAGTCTCGTGACCCAGTACTTC
>-|many|TRBV7-2|TRBJ2-2
CASSLTGGDTGELFF
TGTGCCAGCAGCTTGACAGGAGGGGACACCGGGGAGCTGTTTTTT
>-|few|TRBV7-2|TRBJ1-5
CASSLAGYWTQHF
TGTGCCAGCAGCTTAGCGGGGTATTGGACCCAGCATTTT
>-|-|TRBV7-9|TRBJ2-7
CASSRQYYEQYF
TGTGCCAGCAGCCGGCAGTACTACGAGCAGTACTTC
>-|-|TRBV30|TRBJ2-1
CAWSTARFSEQFF
TGTGCCTGGAGCACGGCCAGGTTCAGTGAGCAGTTCTTC